Below, 14 T cell receptor beta chains from the same sample are listed, as sequenced in a study of shared clonotypes between healthy human individuals (dated by TCRdb to 2020 to 2022). CD8 naive samples consisted of CD45RO-negative cells that were positively selected for CCR7, yielding a CD45RA+CCR7+ population without TemRA cells. The library was obtained by the immunoSEQ multiplex PCR assay. TCRdb obtained this table from immuneACCESS and retained in-frame rearrangements with V and J assigned. These tables miss some clones; where compared with another copy, unresolved V genes account for less than half of the shortfall, and the remainder is unexplained. The sample has roughly 2.1 million clones on record, roughly 91% of them singletons. In total, the top ten clones hold about 1.8% of the sample. Sequencing was carried out using naive CD8+ T cells from PBMCs. The cell subset or site label, as the study defines it: CD45RA+CCR7+. The origin of the receptors is a man aged 18 to 29 in good health. Some clones in this sample may be carry-over from other donors' samples.

The chain is built from TRBV28 and TRBJ1-3; 9 positions agree with TRBD1. The CDR3 is 17 residues long. The V gene's germline CDR1 is MDHEN and CDR2 SYDVKM. Trimming at V came to 3 bases and at J to 2 bases, leaving 8 bases not matched to a gene. The CDR3 loop reads CASSFSGTGTPGNTIYF. The CDR3 DNA reads TGTGCCAGCAGTTTCTCCGGGACAGGGACCCCTGGAAACACCATATATTTT.

The chain joins TRBV4-1 to TRBJ2-7, with TRBD2 matching over 10 bases. J lost 3 bases, V lost 3 bases, and 11 bases had no gene match. CDR3 size: 17 residues. The germline V gene encodes CDR1 MGHRA and CDR2 YSYEKL. DNA for the CDR3: TGCGCCAGCAGCCAGGGAATTGGGACTAGCGTTATCTACGAGCAGTACTTC. Its protein product is CASSQGIGTSVIYEQYF.

This clone was picked up one time. The chain links TRBV27 to TRBJ2-3; D is unresolved. Germline CDR1 reads MNHEY; CDR2 reads SMNVEV (reference sequence). This CDR3 is 15 amino acids long. V was trimmed by 4 bases and J by 0 bases, leaving 11 bases between them. The CDR3 protein is CASSSSLDSTDTQYF. CDR3 DNA: TGTGCCAGCAGTTCATCGCTGGACAGCACAGATACGCAGTATTTT.

The V and J genes are TRBV6-6 and TRBJ2-1; 10 positions match TRBD2. CDR3 length equals 15 residues. The germline V gene has CDR1 MNHNY and CDR2 SVGAGI (reference sequence). V shed 6 bases, J shed 9 bases, and the junction held 11 bases outside the gene matches. The CDR3 nucleotides read TGTGCCAGCAGCCCCGGGACTAGCGCACCCTCTGAGCAGTTCTTC. It encodes CASSPGTSAPSEQFF.

The chain couples TRBV2 to TRBJ2-7; the D is unclear. CDR1 is SNHLY, CDR2 FYNNEI, per germline. The CDR3 covers 14 residues. The ends were cut back, 3 bases at V and 0 bases at J, with 9 bases in the middle. The chain's CDR3 is CASSDSLPSYEQYF. The CDR3, as DNA: TGTGCCAGCAGTGACTCGCTCCCCTCCTACGAGCAGTACTTC.

The chain recombines TRBV7-3 with TRBJ2-1; 7 nucleotides match TRBD1. CDR1 is SGHTA and CDR2 is FQGTGA in the germline V gene. This CDR3 region has 14 residues. V shed 5 bases and J 5 bases; nucleotides not matched to a gene: 6. The CDR3 loop is CASSAPGQNNEQFF. The CDR3 region has the DNA TGTGCCAGCAGCGCCCCGGGACAGAACAATGAGCAGTTCTTC.

The gene calls are TRBV28 and TRBJ1-4, with TRBD1 identical over 7 bases. Germline trimming cut 1 base from V and 8 bases from J; bases unmatched to any gene: 10. The germline V gene has CDR1 MDHEN and CDR2 SYDVKM. The CDR3 covers 16 residues. The CDR3 here is CASSLFAEGAREKLFF. The CDR3 bases are TGTGCCAGCAGTTTATTCGCGGAGGGGGCACGGGAAAAACTGTTTTTT.

This clone occurred once. This chain joins TRBV6-5 and TRBJ2-7; no firm D call. Looked up from germline, CDR1 is MNHEY and CDR2 is SVGAGI. V dropped 2 bases and J dropped 3 bases, with 11 bases sitting between them. The CDR3 has 14 residues. In DNA form, the CDR3 reads TGTGCCAGCAGTTACGGGCAGGTTCGCTACGAGCAGTACTTC. Translating it yields CASSYGQVRYEQYF.

The chain links TRBV5-6 to TRBJ1-2; no definite D call. The V end was cut by 1 base, the J end by 1 base, with 11 bases between. The CDR3 has 15 amino acids. CDR1 is SGHDT and CDR2 is YYEEEE in the germline V gene. This CDR3 reads CASSLIPGDNYGYTF. CDR3 nucleotides: TGTGCCAGCAGCTTGATTCCCGGTGATAACTATGGCTACACCTTC.

The genes are TRBV7-3 and TRBJ2-2; weak D call: TRBD2 (6 bases). Per the germline V gene, CDR1 is SGHTA and CDR2 is FQGTGA. This CDR3 is built from 15 residues. V was clipped by 5 bases and J by 6 bases, with 16 bases between them. CDR3 DNA: TGTGCCAGCAGCACAACCCGGGAGTCCCCCGGGGAGCTGTTTTTT. Protein: CASSTTRESPGELFF.

The chain recombines TRBV9 with TRBJ2-7; no firm D call. Germline V gene lookup returns CDR1 SGDLS and CDR2 YYNGEE. This CDR3 spans 14 amino acids. Trimming shortened V by 0 bases and J by 2 bases, and 9 bases separated the two germline ends. CDR3 sequence: CASSVEEYPYEQYF. CDR3 nucleotide sequence: TGTGCCAGCAGCGTAGAGGAGTATCCCTACGAGCAGTACTTC.

This clone showed up just a few times. The CDR3, as DNA: TGTGCCAGCAGCTTAGCGACTGCCACTGAAGCTTTCTTT. The encoded protein is CASSLATATEAFF. The chain joins TRBV11-2 to TRBJ1-1; no reliable D call. The CDR3 loop spans 13 amino acids. The germline V and J ends were trimmed by 1 base and 4 bases, with 7 bases remaining between them. Looked up from germline, CDR1 is SGHAT and CDR2 is FQNNGV. Full variable domain (outside the CDR3, taken from reference TRBV11-2 and TRBJ1-1): EAGVAQSPRYKIIEKRQSVAFWCNPISGHATLYWYQQILGQGPKLLIQFQNNGVVDDSQLPKDRFSAERLKGVDSTLKIQPAKLEDSAVYLCASSLATATEAFFGQGTRLTVV.

This chain joins TRBV19 and TRBJ1-1; D gene uncertain. There are 17 residues in the CDR3. Trimming removed 4 bases at V and 0 bases at J, with 18 bases between. In germline, CDR1 is LNHDA, CDR2 SQIVND (reference sequence). The CDR3 DNA reads as TGTGCCAGTAGTAATCTCCTCCTTCGTGGGGTGAACACTGAAGCTTTCTTT. It is translated as CASSNLLLRGVNTEAFF. Filled out from reference TRBV19 and TRBJ1-1, the complete variable domain reads DGGITQSPKYLFRKEGQNVTLSCEQNLNHDAMYWYRQDPGQGLRLIYYSQIVNDFQKGDIAEGYSVSREKKESFPLTVTSAQKNPTAFYLCASSNLLLRGVNTEAFFGQGTRLTVV.

The sample holds one count of this clone. Other DNA sequences in the sample encode the same CDR3. This chain uses TRBV27 with TRBJ2-1, with D perhaps matching TRBD1 (5 bases). Deletions cut 2 bases from V and 4 bases from J, with 6 bases between. The CDR3 totals 13 residues. Germline V gene sequence: CDR1 MNHEY, CDR2 SMNVEV (reference sequence). The CDR3 nucleotides read TGTGCCAGCAGTTTAGGGGCTTACAATGAGCAGTTCTTC. Translated: CASSLGAYNEQFF.